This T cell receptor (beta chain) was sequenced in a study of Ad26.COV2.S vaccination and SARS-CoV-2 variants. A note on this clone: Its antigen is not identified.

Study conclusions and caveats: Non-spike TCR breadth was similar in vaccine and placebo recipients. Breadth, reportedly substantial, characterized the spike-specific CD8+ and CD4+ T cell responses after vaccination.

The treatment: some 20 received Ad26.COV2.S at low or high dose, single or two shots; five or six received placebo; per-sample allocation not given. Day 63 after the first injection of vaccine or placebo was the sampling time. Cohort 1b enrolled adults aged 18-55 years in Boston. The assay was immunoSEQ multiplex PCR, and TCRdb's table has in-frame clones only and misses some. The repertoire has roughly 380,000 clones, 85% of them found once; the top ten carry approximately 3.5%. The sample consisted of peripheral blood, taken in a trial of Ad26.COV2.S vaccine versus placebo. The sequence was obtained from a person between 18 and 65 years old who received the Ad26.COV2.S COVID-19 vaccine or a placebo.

The CDR3: CASSQDGNSPLHF. The CDR3 DNA reads as TGTGCCAGCAGCCAAGATGGGAATTCACCCCTCCACTTT. The V gene is TRBV3-1 (or the pseudogene TRBV3-2), the J gene TRBJ1-6; D is unresolved. The V and J ends lost 0 bases and 7 bases respectively, with 4 bases between them. The V gene's germline CDR1 is LGHDT and CDR2 YNNKEL (reference sequence). The CDR3 consists of 13 residues.